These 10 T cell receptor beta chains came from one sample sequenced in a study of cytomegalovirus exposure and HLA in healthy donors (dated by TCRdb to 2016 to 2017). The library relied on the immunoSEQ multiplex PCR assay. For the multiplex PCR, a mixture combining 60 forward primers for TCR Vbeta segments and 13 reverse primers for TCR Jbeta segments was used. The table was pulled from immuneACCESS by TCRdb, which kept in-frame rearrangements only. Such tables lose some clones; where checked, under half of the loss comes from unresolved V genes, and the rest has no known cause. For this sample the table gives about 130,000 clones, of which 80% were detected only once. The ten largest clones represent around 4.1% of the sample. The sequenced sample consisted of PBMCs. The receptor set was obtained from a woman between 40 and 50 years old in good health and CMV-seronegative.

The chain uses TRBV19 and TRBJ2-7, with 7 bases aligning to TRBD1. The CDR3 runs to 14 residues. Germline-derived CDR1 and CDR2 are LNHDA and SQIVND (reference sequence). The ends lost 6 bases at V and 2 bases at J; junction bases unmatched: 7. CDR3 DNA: TGTGCCAGTAGCCCCATGACAGGGACCTACGAGCAGTACTTC. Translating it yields CASSPMTGTYEQYF.

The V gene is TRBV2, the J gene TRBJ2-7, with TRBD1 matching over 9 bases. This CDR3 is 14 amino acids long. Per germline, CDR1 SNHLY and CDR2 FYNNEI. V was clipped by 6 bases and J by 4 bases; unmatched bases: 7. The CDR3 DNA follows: TGTGCCAGCAGGGCATGGGACAGGGCTTACGAGCAGTACTTC. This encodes CASRAWDRAYEQYF.

CDR3 DNA: TGTGCCATCAGCCCGGGTTTGGACTCTGGAAACACCATATATTTT. It encodes CAISPGLDSGNTIYF. V and J are TRBV10-3 and TRBJ1-3, with D hard to call. Deletions cut 6 bases from V and 0 bases from J, with 12 bases between. CDR3 length: 15 residues. From germline, CDR1 is ENHRY and CDR2 SYGVKD.

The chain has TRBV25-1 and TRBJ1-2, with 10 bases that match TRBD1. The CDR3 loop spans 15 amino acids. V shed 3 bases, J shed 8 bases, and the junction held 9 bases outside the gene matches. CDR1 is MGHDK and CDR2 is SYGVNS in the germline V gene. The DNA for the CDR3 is TGTGCCAGCAGTGACCCCGGGACAGGGGCTTTCGGCTACACCTTC. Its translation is CASSDPGTGAFGYTF.

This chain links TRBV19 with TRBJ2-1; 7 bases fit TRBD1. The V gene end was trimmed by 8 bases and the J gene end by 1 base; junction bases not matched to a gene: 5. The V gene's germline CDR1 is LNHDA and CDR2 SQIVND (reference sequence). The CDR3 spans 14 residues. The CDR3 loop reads CASSETGSYNEQFF. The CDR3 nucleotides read TGTGCCAGTTCAGAGACAGGGTCCTACAATGAGCAGTTCTTC.

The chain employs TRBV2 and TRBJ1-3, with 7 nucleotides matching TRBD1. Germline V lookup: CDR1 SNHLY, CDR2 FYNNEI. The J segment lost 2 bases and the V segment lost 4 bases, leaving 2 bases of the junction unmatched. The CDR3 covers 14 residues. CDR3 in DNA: TGTGCCAGCAGTGCACAGGGGCCTGGAAACACCATATATTTT. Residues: CASSAQGPGNTIYF.

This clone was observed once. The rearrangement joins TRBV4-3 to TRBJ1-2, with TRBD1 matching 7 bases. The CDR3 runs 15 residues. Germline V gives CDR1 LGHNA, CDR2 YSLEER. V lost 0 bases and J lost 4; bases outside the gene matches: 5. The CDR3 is CASSQDRDRIYGYTF. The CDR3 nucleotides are TGCGCCAGCAGCCAAGATCGGGACAGAATCTATGGCTACACCTTC.

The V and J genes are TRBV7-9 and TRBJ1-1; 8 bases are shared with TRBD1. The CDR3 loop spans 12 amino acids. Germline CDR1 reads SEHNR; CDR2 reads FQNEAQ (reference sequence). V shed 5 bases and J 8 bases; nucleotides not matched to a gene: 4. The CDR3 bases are TGTGCCAGCAGCCCAGGGGGCCGGGAAGCTTTCTTT. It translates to CASSPGGREAFF.

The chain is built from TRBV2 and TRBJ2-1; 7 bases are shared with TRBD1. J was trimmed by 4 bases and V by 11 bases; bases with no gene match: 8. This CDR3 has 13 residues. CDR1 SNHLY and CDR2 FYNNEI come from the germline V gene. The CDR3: CAGRDSQYNEQFF. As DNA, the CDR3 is TGTGCCGGCCGGGACAGCCAATACAATGAGCAGTTCTTC.

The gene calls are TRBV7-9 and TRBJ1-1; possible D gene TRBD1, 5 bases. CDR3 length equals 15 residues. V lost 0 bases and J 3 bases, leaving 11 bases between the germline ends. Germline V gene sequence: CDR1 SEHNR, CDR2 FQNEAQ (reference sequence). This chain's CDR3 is CASSLAQGRYTEAFF. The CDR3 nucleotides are TGTGCCAGCAGCTTAGCGCAGGGAAGGTACACTGAAGCTTTCTTT.